This T cell receptor (beta chain) was profiled in a study of cytomegalovirus exposure and HLA in healthy donors. Whole-study context: Out of 300 to 500 genotyped donors, 81% belonged to the Caucasian-associated ancestry cluster.

There are a few counts of this clone. Its target is not known. The study's findings and limits: Reportedly, diagnosis of cytomegalovirus status by the classifier showed high specificity and sensitivity.

The CDR3 loop spans 14 amino acids. Germline assignment: CDR1 SGHTA and CDR2 FQGNSA. The V and J ends lost 2 bases and 5 bases respectively, with 12 bases between them. This PCR relied on a set of 60 Vbeta primers and 13 Jbeta primers. The data were produced by immunoSEQ multiplex PCR, yet TCRdb's version contains in-frame clones alone and is incomplete. This sample has about 150,000 clones, with around 79% found just once. This chain connects TRBV7-2 to TRBJ2-5; possible D gene TRBD2, 6 bases. The sequence was obtained from a man aged 18 to 30 in good health and CMV-seronegative. Sequencing used PBMCs. The CDR3 protein is CASSLNAGQETQYF. For the CDR3, the DNA is TGTGCCAGCAGCTTAAACGCGGGGCAGGAGACCCAGTACTTC.